This TCR beta chain was captured by sequencing in a study of cytomegalovirus exposure and HLA in healthy donors. At the level of the study: Among about 380 genotyped donors, 65% to 90% fell in the Caucasian-associated ancestry cluster. Study-wide results and limits: The classifier was said to identify cytomegalovirus status with high specificity and sensitivity. No immune exposure information besides CMV serostatus was available. Investigators reported 150 to 200 TCR beta chains as tied to cytomegalovirus.

PCR was performed using 60 Vbeta and 13 Jbeta primers. The protocol was immunoSEQ multiplex PCR, while the TCRdb copy is restricted to in-frame clones and leaves out a portion. The top ten clones hold 1.5% to 2% of a sample with roughly 120,000 clones, 15% to 17% of them seen once. About this clone itself: Its antigen is undetermined.

Germline CDR1 is KGHSH and CDR2 is LQKENI. V dropped 3 bases and J dropped 9; count of bases not matched to a gene: 5. This CDR3 region has 14 residues. The TCR was taken from a woman under 30 in good health and CMV-seronegative. Sequenced sample: PBMCs. The V call is TRBV18, the J call TRBJ1-4; 9 nucleotides match TRBD1. CDR3 in DNA: TGTGCCAGCTCACCCGGGACAGGGTTTCAAAAACTGTTTTTT. This codes for CASSPGTGFQKLFF.